This is a list of T cell receptor beta chains from one sample in a study of blood T cell repertoires in COVID-19. TCRdb's table, derived via immunoSEQ multiplex PCR, lists solely in-frame clones and lacks some. Found here are approximately 400,000 clones, over 65% of them singletons; the top ten hold more than 0.85%. The sequencing sample was made of peripheral blood. These receptors were collected from a human donor with acute or convalescent COVID-19. The donor label of this sample is uncertain. CDR3s leave out the opening cysteine and the closing phenylalanine or tryptophan.

v_gene: TRBV3-1/TRBV3-2
j_gene: TRBJ1-3
CDR3aa: ASSLMPGSGNTIY

v_gene: TRBV6-5
j_gene: TRBJ1-5
CDR3aa: ASSYSRRNNQPQH

v_gene: TRBV11-2
j_gene: TRBJ2-7
CDR3aa: ASSLDRADYEQY

v_gene: TRBV9
j_gene: TRBJ1-1
CDR3aa: ASSAPPGVGHLNTEAF

v_gene: TRBV5-1
j_gene: TRBJ2-6
CDR3aa: ASSLTFSGANVLT

v_gene: TRBV11-2
j_gene: TRBJ2-3
CDR3aa: ASSLAGAADTQY

v_gene: TRBV6-1
j_gene: TRBJ2-7
CDR3aa: ASSEASGRYYEQY

v_gene: TRBV15
j_gene: TRBJ2-6
CDR3aa: ATGKTWTGSDGANVLT

v_gene: TRBV5-1
j_gene: TRBJ1-6
CDR3aa: ASSPGQGFSPLH

v_gene: TRBV5-5
j_gene: TRBJ1-1
CDR3aa: ASSLPRGDATEAF

v_gene: TRBV5-8
j_gene: TRBJ2-1
CDR3aa: ASSLEGVRNEQF

v_gene: TRBV7-2
j_gene: TRBJ1-2
CDR3aa: ASSLAAAVEYGYT

v_gene: TRBV7-2
j_gene: TRBJ2-1
CDR3aa: ASSGGGAGYNEQF

v_gene: TRBV5-4
j_gene: TRBJ1-6
CDR3aa: ASSVTPPGQGNSPLH

v_gene: TRBV6-5
j_gene: TRBJ1-2
CDR3aa: ASKSGNYGYT

v_gene: TRBV2
j_gene: TRBJ1-5
CDR3aa: ASSINKASNQPQH